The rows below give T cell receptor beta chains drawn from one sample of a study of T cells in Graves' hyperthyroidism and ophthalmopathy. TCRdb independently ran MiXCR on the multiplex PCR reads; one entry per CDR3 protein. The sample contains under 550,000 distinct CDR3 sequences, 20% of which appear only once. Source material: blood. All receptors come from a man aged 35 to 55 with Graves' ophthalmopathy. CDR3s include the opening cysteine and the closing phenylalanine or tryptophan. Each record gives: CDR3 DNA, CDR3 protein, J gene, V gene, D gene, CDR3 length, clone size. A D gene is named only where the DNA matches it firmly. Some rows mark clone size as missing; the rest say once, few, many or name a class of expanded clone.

TGCGCCAGCAGCTTGGATGAGAGGGGCTTCTTCTCTGGAAACACCATATATTTT | CASSLDERGFFSGNTIYF | TRBJ1-3 | TRBV5-1 | . | 18 | few
TGTGCCAGCAGTTCCCGCCAAGAGACCCAGTACTTC | CASSSRQETQYF | TRBJ2-5 | TRBV6-1 | . | 12 | many
TGTGCCAGCAGCGTAGTCGGGGGGGGGGATCGGGAGCAGTTCTTC | CASSVVGGGDREQFF | TRBJ2-1 | TRBV9 | TRBD2 | 15 | .
TGTGCCAGCAGCTTGGATATGAATCAGCCCCAGCATTTT | CASSLDMNQPQHF | TRBJ1-5 | TRBV5-8 | . | 13 | .
TGTGCCAGCAGTTTTACCCCCTGGGGTAACTTAAACACTGAAGCTTTCTTT | CASSFTPWGNLNTEAFF | TRBJ1-1 | TRBV12-3/TRBV12-4 | . | 17 | few
TGTGCCAGCAGTACATTGGGACTAGCGGGGCGGGAGACCCAGTACTTC | CASSTLGLAGRETQYF | TRBJ2-5 | TRBV9 | TRBD2 | 16 | .
TGTGCCACCAGCACCACGGACATGGTGCAGGGCGCTACCTACGAGCAGTACTTC | CATSTTDMVQGATYEQYF | TRBJ2-7 | TRBV15 | . | 18 | few
TGTGCCAGCAGTGAAGGGACACACACCATATATTTT | CASSEGTHTIYF | TRBJ1-3 | TRBV6-1 | . | 12 | few
TGCGCCAGCAGCTCGGTCACCGCGAACACCGGGGAGCTGTTTTTT | CASSSVTANTGELFF | TRBJ2-2 | TRBV5-1 | . | 15 | few
TGTGCCAGCAGTTTCCTGGCCGGGCCCCAGCATTTT | CASSFLAGPQHF | TRBJ1-5 | TRBV28 | . | 12 | .
TGTGCCATCAGTGAGTCGAGGTTAGGGACGGGCAATCAGCCCCAGCATTTT | CAISESRLGTGNQPQHF | TRBJ1-5 | TRBV10-3 | . | 17 | .
TGTGCCAGCAGGAGCTTCCTCTCTGGAAACACCATATATTTT | CASRSFLSGNTIYF | TRBJ1-3 | TRBV27 | . | 14 | .
TGTGCCAGCAGCTACACAATTTCCTACGAGCAGTACTTC | CASSYTISYEQYF | TRBJ2-7 | TRBV7-9 | . | 13 | .
TGCAGTGCTAGTTTACCTTCTGGCCGATATGGCTACACCTTC | CSASLPSGRYGYTF | TRBJ1-2 | TRBV20-1 | . | 14 | few
TGTGCCAGCAGCCAAGATGGGGGCGCGTTCTACGAGCAGTACTTC | CASSQDGGAFYEQYF | TRBJ2-7 | TRBV3-1 | . | 15 | few
TGCAGTGCCGGCGGGACAGAGGTTAATGAAAAACTGTTTTTT | CSAGGTEVNEKLFF | TRBJ1-4 | TRBV20-1 | TRBD1 | 14 | many
TGTGCCATCAGTGAGCGCGAGAGCACTGAAGCTTTCTTT | CAISERESTEAFF | TRBJ1-1 | TRBV10-3 | . | 13 | .
TGTGCCTGGAGTGTTTCGGCAGGGGGCGCCTATGGCTACACCTTC | CAWSVSAGGAYGYTF | TRBJ1-2 | TRBV30 | TRBD1 | 15 | .
TGTGCCAGCAGTGAAGCGTCGGGCCTACTTTGGTCACCCCTCCACTTT | CASSEASGLLWSPLHF | TRBJ1-6 | TRBV6-1 | . | 16 | .
TGTGCCAGCAGCTGGACCCCTACCGGGACTAGCGGGAGAGGGCATGAGCAGTTCTTC | CASSWTPTGTSGRGHEQFF | TRBJ2-1 | TRBV7-2 | TRBD2 | 19 | .
TGTGCCAGCAGGGACAGTTCCTATGGCTACACCTTC | CASRDSSYGYTF | TRBJ1-2 | TRBV2 | . | 12 | .
TGTGCCAGCAGCCCTTTGAGGGGGACGGATACGCAGTATTTT | CASSPLRGTDTQYF | TRBJ2-3 | TRBV7-6 | . | 14 | many
TGTGCCAGCAGCCCCGGGGGCCCTACCTTCAATGAGCAGTTCTTC | CASSPGGPTFNEQFF | TRBJ2-1 | TRBV7-8 | . | 15 | many
TGTGCCAGCAGTGAAGTCGGACCGACAGGGGCCCTATATGCCGAGCAGTACTTC | CASSEVGPTGALYAEQYF | TRBJ2-7 | TRBV2 | TRBD1 | 18 | many
TGTGCCAGCATTAAAGGGACAGAACTTACTAACTATGGCTACACCTTC | CASIKGTELTNYGYTF | TRBJ1-2 | TRBV6-9 | TRBD1 | 16 | few
TGTGCCAGCAGCTCGCGAGCGGGAAACAATGAGCAGTTCTTC | CASSSRAGNNEQFF | TRBJ2-1 | TRBV7-2 | TRBD2 | 14 | once
TGTGCCAGCAGTTACGGGGCTGCCTATAATTCACCCCTCCACTTT | CASSYGAAYNSPLHF | TRBJ1-6 | TRBV6-6 | . | 15 | few
TGTGCCAGTAGTGACGCCAGTCCTGGAAACACCATATATTTT | CASSDASPGNTIYF | TRBJ1-3 | TRBV19 | . | 14 | once
TGCGCCAGCAGCTCCGGTGGGGGGGCTGGAAACACCATATATTTT | CASSSGGGAGNTIYF | TRBJ1-3 | TRBV5-1 | . | 15 | .
TGTGCCAGCTTACCCCAGCGGAGCTCCTACAATGAGCAGTTCTTC | CASLPQRSSYNEQFF | TRBJ2-1 | TRBV6-2/TRBV6-3 | . | 15 | few
TGCAGTGCTAGCGGGGGGGCTGCCGGGGAGCTGTTTTTT | CSASGGAAGELFF | TRBJ2-2 | TRBV20-1 | TRBD2 | 13 | .
TGTGCCCTTAGGGCCCAGCCTAATCAGCCCCAGCATTTT | CALRAQPNQPQHF | TRBJ1-5 | TRBV2 | . | 13 | many
TGCGCCAGCAGAACATACCGCGACAGGGGTTACGAGCAGTACTTC | CASRTYRDRGYEQYF | TRBJ2-7 | TRBV4-1 | TRBD1 | 15 | .
TGTGCCAGCAGCCAACCTGGACTAGCGGGGTACAATGAGCAGTTCTTC | CASSQPGLAGYNEQFF | TRBJ2-1 | TRBV3-1 | TRBD2 | 16 | many
TGTGCCAGCCTTCGACTACAAAGCACAGATACGCAGTATTTT | CASLRLQSTDTQYF | TRBJ2-3 | TRBV7-9 | . | 14 | many
TGTGCCAGCAGCCAAGCACTAGCAACCGGGGAGCTGTTTTTT | CASSQALATGELFF | TRBJ2-2 | TRBV3-1 | . | 14 | .
TGCAGCGTTGAAGATCGGACTAGCGGCACAGATACGCAGTATTTT | CSVEDRTSGTDTQYF | TRBJ2-3 | TRBV29-1 | TRBD2 | 15 | .
TGTGCCCCTCTCGTCGGGAGCTGCTCTGGAAACACCATATATTTT | CAPLVGSCSGNTIYF | TRBJ1-3 | TRBV6-1 | . | 15 | .
TGCAGCGCTAGTACAGGGGAGGGGACAGATACGCAGTATTTT | CSASTGEGTDTQYF | TRBJ2-3 | TRBV29-1 | . | 14 | .
TGCAGCGTCGAGACCGCCGTGAACACTGAAGCTTTCTTT | CSVETAVNTEAFF | TRBJ1-1 | TRBV29-1 | . | 13 | few